This entry lists 29 T cell receptor beta chains sequenced from one sample in a study of T-cell memory formation after mild COVID-19. Using its own MiXCR run on the 5' RACE reads, TCRdb lists one record per CDR3 protein. Of over 450,000 distinct CDR3 sequences in the sample, roughly 20% are singletons; the top ten hold about an eighth. Sequenced: PBMCs or a T cell subset sorted from them (not recorded which). The source of these receptors is an adult woman who had mild COVID-19 (a few samples of this study predate the infection). Cell type and time point are not known.

This clonotype was detected once. The rearrangement links TRBV7-6 to TRBJ2-1; the D is unclear. The V end lost 0 bases, the J end lost 8 bases, and 11 bases lay between the germline ends. Germline V gene sequence: CDR1 SGHVS, CDR2 FNYEAQ. The length of the CDR3 is 14 residues. The CDR3 DNA reads TGTGCCAGCAGCTTAGCGTCCCGGTATGATGAGCAGTTCTTC. This gives the protein CASSLASRYDEQFF. Together with reference TRBV7-6 and TRBJ2-1, the CDR3 gives the full variable domain: GAGVSQSPRYKVTKRGQDVALRCDPISGHVSLYWYRQALGQGPEFLTYFNYEAQQDKSGLPNDRFSAERPEGSISTLTIQRTEQRDSAMYRCASSLASRYDEQFFGPGTRLTVL.

The sample holds many counts of this clonotype. The chain recombines TRBV12-3 or TRBV12-4 with TRBJ1-2; D ambiguous. Trimming took off 6 bases at V and 6 bases at J, with 14 bases between the two ends. CDR3 size: 13 residues. CDR3: CASSPRRSDGYTF. As DNA, the CDR3 is TGTGCCAGCAGCCCCCGCAGGTCGGATGGCTACACCTTC.

This clonotype was counted between two and nine times. This chain uses TRBV9 with TRBJ2-7, with D hard to call. V lost 4 bases, J lost 0 bases, and 14 bases lay in between. Germline CDR1 and CDR2: SGDLS and YYNGEE. This CDR3 has 15 amino acids. CDR3 bases: TGTGCCAGCAGCCGGATGGCCGGAAGCTCCTACGAGCAGTACTTC. Translating it yields CASSRMAGSSYEQYF.

This clonotype has just a few counts. This chain connects TRBV30 to TRBJ1-1, with D hard to call. Germline V gene lookup returns CDR1 GTSNPN and CDR2 SVGIG (reference sequence). V shed 1 base and J shed 7 bases, with 10 bases lying between them. The CDR3 runs to 12 residues. CDR3 sequence reads: CAWSEPPGEAFF. CDR3 nucleotide sequence: TGTGCCTGGAGTGAGCCGCCAGGTGAAGCTTTCTTT. The full variable domain, completed using reference TRBV30 and TRBJ1-1, is SQTIHQWPATLVQPVGSPLSLECTVEGTSNPNLYWYRQAAGRGLQLLFYSVGIGQISSEVPQNLSASRPQDRQFILSSKKLLLSDSGFYLCAWSEPPGEAFFGQGTRLTVV.

The V and J genes are TRBV20-1 and TRBJ2-5; the D gene is possibly TRBD2 (6 bases). The V gene's germline CDR1 is DFQATT and CDR2 SNEGSKA (reference sequence). Trimming pared 6 bases from V and 4 bases from J, leaving 15 bases between. CDR3 length equals 13 residues. CDR3 protein: CSAPRGIRETQYF. CDR3 in DNA: TGCAGTGCCCCCCGGGGGATTCGAGAGACCCAGTACTTC.

The chain joins TRBV12-3 or TRBV12-4 to TRBJ1-6; possibly TRBD1 for D (5 bases). The V and J ends lost 6 bases and 1 base respectively, with 13 bases between them. The CDR3 spans 16 residues. CDR3 protein: CASSQARGSYNSPLHF. In nucleotides, the CDR3 is TGTGCCAGCAGCCAAGCGCGGGGGTCCTATAATTCACCCCTCCACTTT.

The genes are TRBV18 and TRBJ2-3; perhaps TRBD2 as D (6 bases). Germline V lookup: CDR1 KGHSH, CDR2 LQKENI. The germline V and J ends were trimmed by 7 bases and 5 bases, with 16 bases remaining between them. This CDR3 comprises 14 residues. The CDR3 here is CASFAGGTGDTQYF. In nucleotides, the CDR3 is TGTGCCAGCTTCGCCGGCGGGACCGGAGATACGCAGTATTTT.

The rearrangement joins TRBV12-3 or TRBV12-4 to TRBJ1-1; a weak D match, TRBD1 (6 bases). Trimming removed 6 bases from V and 7 bases from J, with 15 bases in between. This CDR3 comprises 13 residues. The CDR3 reads CASSLSTGNEAFF. Written as DNA, the CDR3 is TGTGCCAGCAGCCTCAGTACAGGGAATGAAGCTTTCTTT.

This clonotype was detected a few times. Mismatch with germline at one junction end may stem from a read error. J is TRBJ2-1 and V is TRBV28; a possible D gene is TRBD2 (5 bases). Germline V gives CDR1 MDHEN, CDR2 SYDVKM. The CDR3 totals 15 residues. As DNA, the CDR3 is TGTGCCAGCAGCTTATCGGAGGACTCCTACAATGAGCAGTTCTTC. It translates to CASSLSEDSYNEQFF.

This clonotype was seen a handful of times. The chain recombines TRBV12-3 or TRBV12-4 with TRBJ1-2; maybe TRBD1 (5 bases). Deletions cut 5 bases from V and 4 bases from J, with 23 bases between. This CDR3 contains 17 residues. This CDR3 reads CASSPQGLTLEGYGYTF. The CDR3 DNA is TGTGCCAGCAGTCCCCAGGGACTTACTTTGGAGGGCTATGGCTACACCTTC.

In this sample, this clonotype turned up a few times. The V call is TRBV12-3 or TRBV12-4, the J call TRBJ1-2; the match to TRBD1 covers 7 bases. V trimming: 6 bases; J trimming: 8 bases; junction bases outside the gene matches: 9. The CDR3 covers 13 residues. As DNA, the CDR3 is TGTGCCAGCAGCAACACAGGGGCACGAGGCTACACCTTC. It specifies CASSNTGARGYTF.

This chain links TRBV21-1 with TRBJ1-2; the DNA was not compared with TRBD1, the D call given in the table. TRBV21-1 is described as a pseudogene. The CDR3 loop spans 17 amino acids. The CDR3 loop reads CASSKLVQGPSNYGYTF. The CDR3 DNA sequence: TGTGCCAGCAGCAAATTAGTGCAGGGGCCTTCTAACTATGGCTACACCTTC.

This clonotype was recorded a few times. This rearrangement joins TRBV9 to TRBJ1-1, with a weak D call TRBD1 (5 bases). The CDR3 runs to 17 residues. V was clipped by 1 base and J by 3 bases, with 19 bases between them. Germline CDR1 and CDR2: SGDLS and YYNGEE. The CDR3 is CASSVQAGTPGDTEAFF. The CDR3 DNA sequence: TGTGCCAGCAGCGTACAGGCCGGGACTCCGGGGGACACTGAAGCTTTCTTT.

In this sample, this clonotype turned up a few times. The gene calls are TRBV29-1 and TRBJ1-1; 7 bases agree with TRBD1. This CDR3 has 15 residues. Germline V gives CDR1 SQVTM, CDR2 ANQGSEA. V lost 6 bases and J lost 0; bases outside the gene matches: 10. The CDR3 bases are TGCAGCGTACCCGCTATGGGACAGCTGAACACTGAAGCTTTCTTT. Its protein product is CSVPAMGQLNTEAFF.

This rearrangement joins TRBV19 to TRBJ2-7; perhaps TRBD2 as D (6 bases). CDR3 length: 12 amino acids. Trimming removed 5 bases at V and 5 bases at J, with 10 bases between. From germline, CDR1 is LNHDA and CDR2 SQIVND (reference sequence). The CDR3 coding sequence is TGTGCCAGTAGTCCGGGGGTACACGAGCAGTACTTC. Its protein product is CASSPGVHEQYF. Together with reference TRBV19 and TRBJ2-7, the CDR3 gives the full variable domain: DGGITQSPKYLFRKEGQNVTLSCEQNLNHDAMYWYRQDPGQGLRLIYYSQIVNDFQKGDIAEGYSVSREKKESFPLTVTSAQKNPTAFYLCASSPGVHEQYFGPGTRLTVT.

This clonotype was counted a few times. The chain joins TRBV6-2 or TRBV6-3 to TRBJ2-7; TRBD2 matches at 13 bases. CDR1 is MNHEY, CDR2 SVGEGT, per germline. CDR3 size: 17 residues. Germline trimming cut 7 bases from V and 1 base from J; bases unmatched to any gene: 10. CDR3 residues: CASIAGLAGVISYEQYF. CDR3 DNA: TGTGCCAGCATAGCCGGACTAGCGGGAGTTATTTCCTACGAGCAGTACTTC.

This clonotype was detected only a few times. The chain combines TRBV20-1 with TRBJ2-7; weak D call: TRBD2 (6 bases). The CDR3 loop spans 13 amino acids. Germline CDR1 DFQATT, CDR2 SNEGSKA (reference sequence). V gave up 3 bases and J gave up 2 bases, with 11 bases separating them. CDR3 DNA: TGCAGTGCTAGGTGGTCGGGGGCCTACGAGCAGTACTTC. Amino acids: CSARWSGAYEQYF.

The chain joins TRBV7-2 to TRBJ1-2, with 7 bases identical to TRBD1. Germline trimming cut 4 bases from V and 11 bases from J; bases unmatched to any gene: 7. CDR3 length equals 12 residues. In germline, CDR1 is SGHTA, CDR2 FQGNSA. CDR3 in amino acids: CASSSQQGFYTF. CDR3 coding DNA: TGTGCCAGCAGCTCCCAACAGGGGTTTTACACCTTC.

The rearrangement links TRBV11-2 to TRBJ1-1; TRBD1 aligns across 9 bases. The germline V gene encodes CDR1 SGHAT and CDR2 FQNNGV. The J segment lost 4 bases and the V segment lost 8 bases, leaving 5 bases of the junction unmatched. The CDR3 runs 13 residues. The chain's CDR3 is CASQPDRGTEAFF. The CDR3 nucleotides read TGTGCCAGCCAACCGGACAGGGGCACTGAAGCTTTCTTT. Full variable domain (missing parts from reference TRBV11-2 and TRBJ1-1): EAGVAQSPRYKIIEKRQSVAFWCNPISGHATLYWYQQILGQGPKLLIQFQNNGVVDDSQLPKDRFSAERLKGVDSTLKIQPAKLEDSAVYLCASQPDRGTEAFFGQGTRLTVV.

This clonotype was seen more than once but under ten times. The chain is built from TRBV19 and TRBJ1-1; weak D call: TRBD1 (5 bases). The CDR3 length is 14 residues. V shed 2 bases and J shed 4 bases, with 11 bases lying between them. Germline CDR1 is LNHDA and CDR2 is SQIVND (reference sequence). In DNA, the CDR3 is TGTGCCAGTAGTATAACGAGGGGCGCCACTGAAGCTTTCTTT. Translated: CASSITRGATEAFF.

This chain uses TRBV13 with TRBJ2-5; the match to TRBD2 covers 14 bases. Germline V gene sequence: CDR1 PRHDT, CDR2 FYEKMQ (reference sequence). This CDR3 comprises 16 residues. The junction had 8 bases not matched to a gene; V was cut back by 4 bases and J by 7 bases. The DNA for the CDR3 is TGTGCCAGCAGCTACGGAGGACTAGCGGGAGGTGGGACCCAGTACTTC. This gives the protein CASSYGGLAGGGTQYF.

This chain connects TRBV11-3 to TRBJ2-3, with 10 bases aligning to TRBD2. This CDR3 has 17 amino acids. Germline CDR1 is SGHNT and CDR2 is YENEEA. The V and J ends lost 0 bases and 8 bases, in that order; junction bases with no gene match: 11. CDR3 nucleotides: TGTGCCAGCAGCTTAGATAGGTCTAGCGGGAGTAGAAGTACGCAGTATTTT. Protein sequence: CASSLDRSSGSRSTQYF.

The gene calls are TRBV5-1 and TRBJ2-2; 7 bases agree with TRBD1. The length of the CDR3 is 16 residues. The J segment lost 6 bases and the V segment lost 4 bases, leaving 12 bases of the junction unmatched. Looked up from germline, CDR1 is SGHRS and CDR2 is YFSETQ. This chain's CDR3 is CASSPSDRIGAGELFF. For the CDR3, the DNA is TGCGCCAGCAGCCCGTCGGACAGGATCGGGGCCGGGGAGCTGTTTTTT. The complete variable domain, with remaining parts taken from reference TRBV5-1 and TRBJ2-2, reads KAGVTQTPRYLIKTRGQQVTLSCSPISGHRSVSWYQQTPGQGLQFLFEYFSETQRNKGNFPGRFSGRQFSNSRSEMNVSTLELGDSALYLCASSPSDRIGAGELFFGEGSRLTVL.

This clonotype was detected a few times. The gene calls are TRBV12-3 or TRBV12-4 and TRBJ2-3, with D tentatively TRBD2 (5 bases). The CDR3 contains 18 residues. Trimming removed 1 base at V and 1 base at J, with 18 bases between. CDR3 protein: CASSLGRRAARRTDTQYF. The CDR3 DNA reads as TGTGCCAGCAGTTTAGGGCGGAGAGCGGCCCGACGCACAGATACGCAGTATTTT.

This clonotype was counted only a few times. This chain connects TRBV10-3 to TRBJ2-7; 10 positions agree with TRBD1. Per the germline V gene, CDR1 is ENHRY and CDR2 is SYGVKD. The J segment lost 1 base and the V segment lost 3 bases, leaving 6 bases of the junction unmatched. This CDR3 has 16 amino acids. In DNA, the CDR3 is TGTGCCATCAGTGACGTGGGGGACAGGGGATCCTACGAGCAGTACTTC. It is translated as CAISDVGDRGSYEQYF.

This clonotype was seen more than once but under ten times. The rearrangement joins TRBV30 to TRBJ2-1; D unresolved. Between the trimmed V and J ends, which lost 2 bases and 9 bases, there was a span of 11 bases. The CDR3 has 12 residues. Germline assignment: CDR1 GTSNPN and CDR2 SVGIG (reference sequence). The CDR3 DNA is TGTGCCTGGAGTTCCACCACGGGTGAGCAGTTCTTC. This gives the protein CAWSSTTGEQFF.

This clonotype was detected many times. J is TRBJ2-1 and V is TRBV29-1; possible D gene TRBD2, 5 bases. Trimming pared 7 bases from V and 7 bases from J, leaving 17 bases between. Germline CDR1 SQVTM, CDR2 ANQGSEA. The CDR3 loop spans 13 amino acids. CDR3 nucleotide sequence: TGCAGCGCTCATGAGGGAGTGTGGAATGAGCAGTTCTTC. Translated: CSAHEGVWNEQFF.

This clonotype was picked up many times. The rearrangement joins TRBV19 to TRBJ2-7; 9 nucleotides agree with TRBD2. Germline loops: CDR1 LNHDA, CDR2 SQIVND (reference sequence). The trim removed 3 bases at V and 4 bases at J, leaving 7 bases unmatched. CDR3 size: 15 residues. The CDR3 DNA is TGTGCCAGTAGTATCCGTGGCGGGAGGGTTTACGAGCAGTACTTC. As protein: CASSIRGGRVYEQYF. The full variable domain, its missing parts supplied by reference TRBV19 and TRBJ2-7, is DGGITQSPKYLFRKEGQNVTLSCEQNLNHDAMYWYRQDPGQGLRLIYYSQIVNDFQKGDIAEGYSVSREKKESFPLTVTSAQKNPTAFYLCASSIRGGRVYEQYFGPGTRLTVT.

V and J are TRBV12-3 or TRBV12-4 and TRBJ1-6, with D perhaps matching TRBD1 (6 bases). Between the trimmed V and J ends, which lost 5 bases and 5 bases, there was a span of 10 bases. This CDR3 comprises 14 residues. The CDR3 reads CASSRTEDNSPLHF. In nucleotides, the CDR3 is TGTGCCAGCAGTCGGACAGAAGATAATTCACCCCTCCACTTT.